This T cell receptor (beta chain) was recovered during a study of beta chain features in type 1 diabetes. Isolated RNA was reverse transcribed in full, so expressed TCRB transcripts were sequenced. Repertoires were generated with immunoSEQ multiplex PCR, while TCRdb's copy carries only in-frame clones and drops some. The repertoire includes 330,000 or so clones, less than 20% of them detected once, and approximately 0.041% sits in the top ten. This clone has a handful of counts. Its antigen is currently unknown. The germline gives CDR1 SGHDT, CDR2 YYEEEE. Unmatched junction bases numbered 15, after V lost 6 bases and J lost 6 bases. The CDR3 is 15 amino acids. In all sorted populations, purity surpassed 95%. Findings and caveats of the study: Cells carrying high TCR expression could end up over-represented when cDNA is sequenced. Although PCR might favor shorter templates, it would do so equally in patients and controls.

The sequenced sample consisted of naive CD4+ T cells from blood. This TCR derives from a woman aged 18-29 years in good health. The V call is TRBV5-6, the J call TRBJ2-7, with 7 bases identical to TRBD2. CDR3 region: CASNAGRGISGEQYF. DNA of the CDR3: TGTGCCAGCAACGCTGGGAGGGGTATTAGCGGCGAGCAGTACTTC.